This TCR beta chain was captured in a study of shared clonotypes between healthy human individuals. CDR1 is SGDLS and CDR2 is YYNGEE in the germline V gene. The V gene lost 3 bases and the J gene lost 0 bases, with 12 bases spanning the gap. The CDR3 loop spans 15 amino acids. Every donor, a Caucasian adult, lived in Nashville, Tennessee. With ten immunoSEQ deep assay plates, unsorted PBMC DNA underwent sequencing. Data came from immunoSEQ multiplex PCR; TCRdb stores just in-frame clones and leaves some out. The sample carries 450,000 to 500,000 clones, roughly 78% recorded once. In regard to this clone: Other DNA sequences of this sample code for an identical CDR3.

This receptor was identified in a middle-aged woman in good health. Some clones in this sample may be carry-over from other donors' samples. The rearrangement uses TRBV9 and TRBJ1-1; a possible D gene is TRBD1 (6 bases). Sequenced sample: PBMCs. In DNA form, the CDR3 reads TGTGCCAGCAGCGCAACCGGGGGCATGAACACTGAAGCTTTCTTT. Translated: CASSATGGMNTEAFF.